This T cell receptor (beta chain) was recovered during a study of T cell responses to AZD1222 COVID-19 vaccine. Study-level results: Repertoire samples came only from after the peak T cell response. Spike-specific TCR breadth and depth were elevated following two AZD1222 doses. Reportedly, close to half of spike-specific TCRs are directed against unmutated variant regions. Mostly white British, mostly female donors; authors suggested clonal diversity may be underestimated.

The germline CDR1 and CDR2 sequences are SGHTA and FQGNSA. V lost 4 bases and J lost 0, with 10 bases in between. There are 14 residues in the CDR3. Profiled with immunoSEQ multiplex PCR; TCRdb holds only in-frame clones, not every one. The data contain under 150,000 clones, roughly 91% of them singletons. On this clone: Its antigen is undetermined.

The sequence derives from an adult who received the AZD1222 COVID-19 vaccine. The input for sequencing was peripheral blood, taken 28 days after the second AZD1222 dose. This chain joins TRBV7-2 and TRBJ2-7; D is uncertain. In DNA, the CDR3 is TGTGCCAGCAGCTACCTCCATAGCTCCTACGAGCAGTACTTC. The encoded protein is CASSYLHSSYEQYF.